This TCR beta chain emerged from a study of radiotherapy plus CTLA-4 blockade in lung cancer. The overall study: Among enrolled patients, roughly 18% responded and 31% achieved disease control.

Overall study findings and caveats: According to reports, early shifts in blood T cell clones, alongside interferon-beta, forecast response most accurately. Peripheral blood showed expansion of tumor-derived TCR clones after radiotherapy and ipilimumab.

Method: immunoSEQ multiplex PCR; TCRdb's copy keeps in-frame clones and lacks some. Here the sample spans fewer than 65,000 clones, roughly three quarters being singletons. Focal radiation plus CTLA-4 blockade with ipilimumab was given to patients with chemo-refractory metastatic non-small-cell lung cancer. On this clone: Its specificity is not known.

The starting material was peripheral blood, obtained from a patient treated with radiotherapy plus ipilimumab. The TCR originated in a human donor with non-small cell lung cancer who had a complete response to radiotherapy plus ipilimumab.

CDR3 protein: CASSFQGAGYTF. The DNA of the CDR3 is TGTGCCAGCAGCTTTCAGGGGGCTGGCTACACCTTC. This sequence joins TRBV7-2 and TRBJ1-2, with 8 nucleotides matching TRBD1. The V segment lost 3 bases and the J segment 7 bases; nucleotides outside the gene matches: 1. The CDR3 is 12 residues long. Germline V gene data show CDR1 as SGHTA and CDR2 as FQGNSA.